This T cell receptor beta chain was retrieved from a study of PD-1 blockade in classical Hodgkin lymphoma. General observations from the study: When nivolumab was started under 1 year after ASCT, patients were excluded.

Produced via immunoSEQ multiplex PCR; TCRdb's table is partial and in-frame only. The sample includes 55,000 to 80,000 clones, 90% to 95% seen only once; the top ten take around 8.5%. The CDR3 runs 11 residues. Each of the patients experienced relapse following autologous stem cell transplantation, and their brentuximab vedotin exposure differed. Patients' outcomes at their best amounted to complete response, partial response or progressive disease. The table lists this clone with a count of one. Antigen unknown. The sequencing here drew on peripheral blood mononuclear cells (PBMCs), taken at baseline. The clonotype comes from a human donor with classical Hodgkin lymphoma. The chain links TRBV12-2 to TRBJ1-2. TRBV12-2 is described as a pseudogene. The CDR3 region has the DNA TGTGCAAGTCGCTCAGGGACTCCCACCATTTTC. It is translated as CASRSGTPTIF.